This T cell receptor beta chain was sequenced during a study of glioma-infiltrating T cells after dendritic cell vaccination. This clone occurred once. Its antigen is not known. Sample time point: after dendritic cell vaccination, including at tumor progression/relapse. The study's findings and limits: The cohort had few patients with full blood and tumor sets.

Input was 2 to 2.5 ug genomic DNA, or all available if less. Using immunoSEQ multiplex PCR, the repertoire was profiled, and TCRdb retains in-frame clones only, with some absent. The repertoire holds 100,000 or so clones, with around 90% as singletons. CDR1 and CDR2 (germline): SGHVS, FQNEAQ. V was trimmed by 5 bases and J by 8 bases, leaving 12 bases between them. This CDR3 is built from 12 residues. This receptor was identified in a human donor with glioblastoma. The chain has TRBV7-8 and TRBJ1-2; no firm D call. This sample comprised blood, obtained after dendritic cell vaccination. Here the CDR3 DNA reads TGTGCCAGCAGCACGTCCCCGGAGGGCTACACCTTC. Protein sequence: CASSTSPEGYTF.